Sequencing of this T cell receptor beta chain was carried out in a study of blood T cell repertoires in COVID-19. Study-level information: Samples taken during acute and convalescent COVID-19 were collected in the United States, Italy and Spain. From T cells, B-cell-depleted T cells, or PBMCs came the material, which was cDNA or gDNA.

A Seattle source enrolled patients during active infection and followed them longitudinally. As processed by the authors: Amplification from reference gene primers served as the basis for estimated nucleated cell counts. Method: immunoSEQ multiplex PCR; TCRdb's copy keeps in-frame clones and lacks some. The D gene and trimming were derived from the DNA, and the V and J assignments and clone size from that table. In the table there are 310,000 or so clones, roughly 86% of which are singletons. This sequence originates from a man younger than 40 with COVID-19, enrolled during active disease. The specimen sequenced was peripheral blood.

CDR3 sequence: CACSERVVGQPQHF. CDR3 bases: TGTGCCTGCTCCGAACGGGTGGTCGGTCAGCCCCAGCATTTT. The rearrangement links TRBV2 to TRBJ1-5; D ambiguous. Between the trimmed V and J ends, which lost 11 bases and 6 bases, there was a span of 20 bases. This CDR3 has 14 amino acids. CDR1 is SNHLY, CDR2 FYNNEI, per germline.